The clone carrying this TCR beta chain has ten or more counts. Via MiXCR, TCRdb re-called the 5' RACE reads, giving one row per CDR3 protein. The top ten hold over 2% of the sample, which has some 30,000 distinct CDR3 sequences, more than 20% seen once. The sorted Tregs were CD4+CD25+CD127-/low cells. Looked up from germline, CDR1 is SGHRS and CDR2 is YFSETQ. The ends lost 4 bases at V and 6 bases at J; junction bases unmatched: 13. This CDR3 has 17 residues. This clonotype was sampled from a female donor with breast cancer. Material: tumor-infiltrating Tregs sorted from the breast tumor. The chain employs TRBV5-1 and TRBJ1-2; TRBD1 matches at 12 bases. The CDR3 region has the DNA TGCGCCAGCAGCCTCACGGGACAGGGGGCGATCTATGATGGCTACACCTTC. Translated, it gives CASSLTGQGAIYDGYTF.